This TCR beta chain was recorded in a study of radiation and T cells in renal cell carcinoma. The CDR3 runs to 14 residues. The germline gives CDR1 SGHRS, CDR2 YFSETQ. V was trimmed by 0 bases and J by 6 bases, leaving 13 bases between them. TCRdb keeps only in-frame clones here, not all; method: immunoSEQ multiplex PCR. The sample lists more than 95,000 clones; 81% were seen once. This sample's time point: blood 2 weeks post-SBRT. Documented treatment: 15 Gy SBRT to primary tumor, nephrectomy 4 weeks later. The tumor was a clear cell renal cell carcinoma. The origin of this receptor is a middle-aged man with renal cell carcinoma. Here the sequenced sample was blood, taken from a patient whose treatment included radiotherapy and nephrectomy. The rearrangement joins TRBV5-1 to TRBJ2-7, with D tentatively TRBD1 (6 bases). The CDR3 protein is CASSLAPGVGEQYF. The CDR3 DNA reads as TGCGCCAGCAGCTTGGCTCCAGGGGTTGGCGAGCAGTACTTC.